The 29 T cell receptor beta chains below come from one sample, sequenced in a study of cytomegalovirus exposure and HLA in healthy donors. Both 60 Vbeta primers and 13 Jbeta primers went into the PCR. TCRdb keeps only in-frame clones here, not all; method: immunoSEQ multiplex PCR. The profile shows approximately 150,000 clones, 70% to 80% of them singletons. Sequencing used PBMCs. The source is a man between 18 and 35 years old in good health and CMV-seropositive.

V is TRBV6-5 and J is TRBJ1-2, with D possibly matching TRBD1 (6 bases). Germline lookup yields CDR1 MNHEY and CDR2 SVGAGI. The CDR3 loop spans 14 amino acids. Trimming pared 4 bases from V and 5 bases from J, leaving 14 bases between. Here the CDR3 reads CASSSQGQKYGYTF. CDR3 nucleotides: TGTGCCAGCAGTTCACAGGGTCAGAAGTATGGCTACACCTTC.

This clone was recorded a few times. The DNA for the CDR3 is TGCGCCAGCAACCCTCTCGGCGGGGCCACCGGGGAGCTGTTTTTT. Translating it yields CASNPLGGATGELFF. This rearrangement joins TRBV5-1 to TRBJ2-2; perhaps TRBD2 as D (6 bases). This CDR3 spans 15 amino acids. Trimming removed 6 bases from V and 4 bases from J, with 16 bases in between. Germline values: CDR1 SGHRS, CDR2 YFSETQ.

In its sample, this clone was seen once. This chain links TRBV9 with TRBJ2-1, with D hard to call. This CDR3 is built from 12 residues. Deletions cut 4 bases from V and 4 bases from J, with 6 bases between. Germline lookup yields CDR1 SGDLS and CDR2 YYNGEE. The CDR3 region has the DNA TGTGCCAGCAGCCACAATTACAATGAGCAGTTCTTC. Residues: CASSHNYNEQFF.

The rearrangement links TRBV10-3 to TRBJ1-2; 7 nucleotides line up with TRBD1. The CDR3 has 13 residues. Germline assignment: CDR1 ENHRY and CDR2 SYGVKD. V shed 4 bases, J shed 3 bases, and the junction held 2 bases outside the gene matches. CDR3 DNA sequence: TGTGCCATCAGTGTAGGACAGGACTATGGCTACACCTTC. Residues: CAISVGQDYGYTF.

V gene TRBV5-1 combines with J gene TRBJ2-1, with 10 nucleotides matching TRBD2. The CDR3 spans 17 residues. The germline gives CDR1 SGHRS, CDR2 YFSETQ. Trimming took 4 bases from V and 3 from J; bases not matched to a gene: 10. DNA for the CDR3: TGCGCCAGCAGCCTCAATGCCGGGACTAGCGACTACAATGAGCAGTTCTTC. Translating it yields CASSLNAGTSDYNEQFF.

The chain couples TRBV19 to TRBJ1-2; D not resolved. CDR1 is LNHDA, CDR2 SQIVND, per germline (reference sequence). This CDR3 comprises 11 residues. The V and J ends lost 8 bases and 7 bases respectively, with 11 bases between them. The CDR3 reads CASQRAAGYTF. CDR3 bases: TGTGCCAGTCAGCGGGCTGCTGGCTACACCTTC.

This sequence joins TRBV6-6 and TRBJ2-7, with TRBD1 matching over 7 bases. Germline V gene sequence: CDR1 MNHNY, CDR2 SVGAGI (reference sequence). J lost 2 bases, V lost 0 bases, and 1 base had no gene match. This CDR3 has 14 amino acids. The DNA of the CDR3 is TGTGCCAGCAGTTACTCCGACAGGGCCTACGAGCAGTACTTC. This codes for CASSYSDRAYEQYF.

This sequence joins TRBV7-9 and TRBJ1-4, with no clear D. Per the germline V gene, CDR1 is SEHNR and CDR2 is FQNEAQ (reference sequence). V lost 5 bases, J lost 6 bases, and 7 bases lay in between. The CDR3 sequence is 12 residues long. The CDR3 nucleotides are TGTGCCAGCAGCCCCACGGATGAAAAACTGTTTTTT. This encodes CASSPTDEKLFF.

The gene calls are TRBV11-2 and TRBJ2-2; TRBD2 aligns across 7 bases. V dropped 4 bases and J dropped 7; count of bases not matched to a gene: 6. The CDR3 is made up of 14 amino acids. The V gene's germline CDR1 is SGHAT and CDR2 FQNNGV. The CDR3 reads CASSYGEGYGELFF. Here the CDR3 DNA reads TGTGCCAGCAGCTACGGGGAGGGCTACGGGGAGCTGTTTTTT.

This chain joins TRBV5-1 and TRBJ2-7; D is uncertain. The CDR3 loop spans 12 amino acids. Germline-derived CDR1 and CDR2 are SGHRS and YFSETQ. The V gene lost 5 bases and the J gene lost 7 bases, with 13 bases spanning the gap. The CDR3 loop is CASRPSSGEQYF. The CDR3 DNA reads TGCGCCAGCAGACCCTCCTCCGGGGAGCAGTACTTC.

The chain combines TRBV19 with TRBJ2-1; maybe TRBD2 (7 bases). V gave up 9 bases and J gave up 4 bases, with 22 bases separating them. Looked up from germline, CDR1 is LNHDA and CDR2 is SQIVND (reference sequence). The CDR3 runs 16 residues. The CDR3 loop reads CASQRRWGGLYNEQFF. The CDR3 coding sequence is TGTGCCAGCCAAAGGAGGTGGGGGGGCCTATACAATGAGCAGTTCTTC.

J is TRBJ1-1 and V is TRBV10-3; D call uncertain. V lost 2 bases to trimming and J lost 6 bases, with 10 bases between them. In germline, CDR1 is ENHRY, CDR2 SYGVKD. The length of the CDR3 is 13 residues. This CDR3 reads CAISEEGLAEAFF. In DNA, the CDR3 is TGTGCCATCAGTGAGGAAGGCCTAGCTGAAGCTTTCTTT.

This rearrangement joins TRBV6-1 to TRBJ2-1; D not certain. Germline-derived CDR1 and CDR2 are MNHNS and SASEGT. Trimming cost V 8 bases and J 0 bases, with 8 bases left between them. The CDR3 runs 13 residues. CDR3 sequence: CASQQDSYNEQFF. The CDR3 DNA follows: TGTGCCAGCCAGCAGGACTCCTACAATGAGCAGTTCTTC.

The chain is built from TRBV7-6 and TRBJ1-4, with 8 bases matching TRBD1. This CDR3 spans 15 amino acids. The germline CDR1 and CDR2 sequences are SGHVS and FNYEAQ. V gave up 3 bases and J gave up 8 bases; unmatched junction bases: 8. CDR3 region: CASSLRTGFEEKLFF. Written as DNA, the CDR3 is TGTGCCAGCAGCTTGCGGACAGGGTTTGAAGAAAAACTGTTTTTT.

The chain links TRBV6-5 to TRBJ2-7; 7 nucleotides line up with TRBD1. Germline V lookup: CDR1 MNHEY, CDR2 SVGAGI. The CDR3 extends over 14 amino acids. Unmatched junction bases numbered 5, after V lost 5 bases and J lost 1 base. CDR3 bases: TGTGCCAGCAGTGACAGGGTTTCGTCCTACGAGCAGTACTTC. This codes for CASSDRVSSYEQYF.

The rearrangement links TRBV28 to TRBJ2-1; D unclear. V lost 10 bases and J lost 2, with 9 bases in between. The length of the CDR3 is 12 residues. Germline CDR1 and CDR2: MDHEN and SYDVKM. CDR3 sequence: CATLFPYNEQFF. CDR3 coding DNA: TGTGCCACCCTCTTCCCCTACAATGAGCAGTTCTTC.

This clone was seen only once. J is TRBJ1-3 and V is TRBV7-2; D gene uncertain. With 5 bases removed from V and 4 bases from J, the gap between germline ends came to 9 bases. CDR3 size: 13 residues. The germline gives CDR1 SGHTA, CDR2 FQGNSA. The CDR3 protein is CASSPGQGNTIYF. DNA of the CDR3: TGTGCCAGCAGCCCTGGTCAGGGAAACACCATATATTTT.

The gene calls are TRBV7-9 and TRBJ1-1; D not certain. CDR3 length: 14 amino acids. Germline V gives CDR1 SEHNR, CDR2 FQNEAQ (reference sequence). V lost 7 bases to trimming and J lost 7 bases, with 19 bases between them. In DNA form, the CDR3 reads TGTGCCAGCACACCCGAGGAGGCAAGGTTTGAAGCTTTCTTT. This codes for CASTPEEARFEAFF. The full variable domain, with the rest looked up from reference TRBV7-9 and TRBJ1-1, is DTGVSQNPRHKITKRGQNVTFRCDPISEHNRLYWYRQTLGQGPEFLTYFQNEAQLEKSRLLSDRFSAERPKGSFSTLEIQRTEQGDSAMYLCASTPEEARFEAFFGQGTRLTVV.

Notes on this clone: The junction does not match germline at one end; this may be a read error. The chain links TRBV6-5 to TRBJ1-2; weak D call: TRBD1 (6 bases). The CDR3 spans 13 residues. Germline V gives CDR1 MNHEY, CDR2 SVGAGI. The CDR3 DNA reads TGTGCCAGCAGATCACAGGGTGGATATGGCTACCCCTTC. The encoded protein is CASRSQGGYGYPF.

CDR3 in DNA: TGTGCCAGTACCCGGGGCTCTGGGGCCAACGTCCTGACTTTC. Its protein is CASTRGSGANVLTF. J is TRBJ2-6 and V is TRBV19; tentative D call: TRBD2 (5 bases). Germline loops: CDR1 LNHDA, CDR2 SQIVND (reference sequence). CDR3 length: 14 residues. Trimming took 7 bases from V and 0 from J, leaving 7 bases between them.

This clone occurred once. At the DNA level, this CDR3 is encoded by other sequences in the same sample as well. The chain has TRBV27 and TRBJ1-5, with no clear D. The CDR3 sequence is 13 residues long. CDR1 and CDR2 from the germline V gene are MNHEY and SMNVEV (reference sequence). V lost 0 bases to trimming and J lost 3 bases, with 3 bases between them. CDR3: CASSLSLNQPQHF. The CDR3 nucleotides are TGTGCCAGCAGTTTATCCCTCAATCAGCCCCAGCATTTT.

This chain connects TRBV2 to TRBJ2-7; D remains unclear. CDR1 and CDR2 (germline): SNHLY, FYNNEI. V lost 5 bases, J lost 2 bases, and 7 bases lay in between. CDR3 length: 12 amino acids. DNA for the CDR3: TGTGCCAGCAGTTCCCGGGCCTACGAGCAGTACTTC. Translation gives CASSSRAYEQYF.

This clone was found a few times. V gene TRBV20-1 combines with J gene TRBJ2-5; no definite D call. This CDR3 region has 11 residues. V was trimmed by 3 bases and J by 8 bases, leaving 10 bases between them. From germline, CDR1 is DFQATT and CDR2 SNEGSKA (reference sequence). CDR3 residues: CSARETSTQYF. The DNA of the CDR3 is TGCAGTGCTAGGGAGACGAGTACCCAGTACTTC.

This clone has just one count. V and J are TRBV7-9 and TRBJ2-7; 7 nucleotides match TRBD1. The CDR3 covers 13 residues. The V gene end was trimmed by 8 bases and the J gene end by 3 bases; junction bases not matched to a gene: 7. Germline V lookup: CDR1 SEHNR, CDR2 FQNEAQ (reference sequence). The CDR3 bases are TGTGCCAGCGTTGGACAGGCGAACTACGAGCAGTACTTC. This translates into CASVGQANYEQYF.

This clone showed up just once. The gene calls are TRBV28 and TRBJ1-2; no clear D. Germline V gene lookup returns CDR1 MDHEN and CDR2 SYDVKM. The CDR3 has 11 amino acids. Trimming left V 6 bases short and J 6 bases short, with 8 bases between. The CDR3 bases are TGTGCCAGCAGAGACGGGGATGGCTACACCTTC. Amino acid sequence: CASRDGDGYTF.

V is TRBV4-1 and J is TRBJ1-1, with D unclear. Trimming removed 5 bases at V and 3 bases at J, with 10 bases between. Per germline, CDR1 MGHRA and CDR2 YSYEKL. This CDR3 has 13 residues. CDR3 protein: CASSSIGYTEAFF. As DNA, the CDR3 is TGCGCCAGCAGCTCGATCGGGTACACTGAAGCTTTCTTT.

The count of this clone is one. This chain joins TRBV27 and TRBJ2-7; D might be TRBD2 (6 bases). The CDR3 extends over 12 amino acids. V was pared by 8 bases and J by 5 bases, with 13 bases between. Germline assignment: CDR1 MNHEY and CDR2 SMNVEV (reference sequence). The CDR3: CASREAGNEQYF. CDR3 sequence (DNA): TGTGCCAGCCGGGAAGCGGGCAACGAGCAGTACTTC.

In DNA form, the CDR3 reads TGTGCCAGCAAATTGCAGGGATCAAACATTCAGTACTTC. Protein product: CASKLQGSNIQYF. This chain joins TRBV7-8 and TRBJ2-4; weak D call: TRBD1 (5 bases). Looked up from germline, CDR1 is SGHVS and CDR2 is FQNEAQ. The ends were cut back, 7 bases at V and 6 bases at J, with 13 bases in the middle. CDR3 size: 13 residues.

The chain recombines TRBV4-2 with TRBJ2-5; TRBD2 matches 7 bases. The CDR3 totals 13 residues. V gave up 0 bases and J gave up 5 bases; unmatched junction bases: 0. Germline loops: CDR1 LGHNA, CDR2 YNFKEQ. CDR3 in amino acids: CASSQEGGETQYF. CDR3 sequence (DNA): TGTGCCAGCAGCCAAGAGGGGGGGGAGACCCAGTACTTC.